This T cell receptor (beta chain) was observed in a study of shared clonotypes between healthy human individuals. The deep-level immunoSEQ assay was used. Sequencing was performed on unsorted PBMC DNA using ten immunoSEQ deep assay plates. Profiled with immunoSEQ multiplex PCR; TCRdb holds only in-frame clones, not every one. Altogether some 490,000 clones are present, over 70% being singletons, with the ten largest covering roughly 13%. Healthy and HIV-negative, the adult donors had no recent acute infections or vaccinations. Each donor was a Caucasian adult residing in Nashville, Tennessee. Germline loops: CDR1 MNHEY, CDR2 SMNVEV (reference sequence). Losses at the gene ends were 5 bases for V and 2 bases for J; bases not matched to a gene: 5. The CDR3 consists of 15 residues.

The rearrangement links TRBV27 to TRBJ2-1; TRBD2 agrees at 8 bases. Sequencing was carried out using PBMCs. This clonotype was obtained from a woman between 40 and 50 years old in good health. Some clones in this sample may be carry-over from other donors' samples. CDR3 protein: CASSEGAGAYNEQFF. CDR3 DNA sequence: TGTGCCAGCAGTGAGGGAGCGGGAGCCTACAATGAGCAGTTCTTC.